The 29 T cell receptor beta chains presented below share a single source sample, sequenced in a study of shared clonotypes between healthy human individuals. Libraries were prepared by immunoSEQ multiplex PCR; TCRdb keeps only in-frame clonotypes and omits some of them. Found here are over a million clones, more than 95% of them singletons; the top ten hold approximately 1.2%. Sequencing used naive CD4+ T cells sorted from blood. This sample's subset: CD45RA+ positively selected. The receptor source for this set is a man aged 25-45 years in good health.

The count of this clone is one. The chain joins TRBV28 to TRBJ2-1; TRBD1 is a possible D gene (6 bases). Trimming took 7 bases from V and 4 from J, leaving 11 bases between them. This CDR3 has 13 residues. Germline V gene data show CDR1 as MDHEN and CDR2 as SYDVKM. This chain's CDR3 is CASIRGGYNEQFF. In DNA form, the CDR3 reads TGTGCCAGCATCCGAGGGGGATACAATGAGCAGTTCTTC.

The CDR3 reads CASSVGAGQGFYEQYF. The CDR3 nucleotides read TGTGCCAGCAGCGTAGGGGCGGGACAGGGGTTCTACGAGCAGTACTTC. The chain couples TRBV9 to TRBJ2-7; 10 bases map to TRBD1. The trim removed 0 bases at V and 3 bases at J, leaving 6 bases unmatched. Germline CDR1 and CDR2: SGDLS and YYNGEE. This CDR3 is 16 amino acids long.

V usage is TRBV7-9 and J usage is TRBJ2-2, with 9 positions matching TRBD1. There are 18 residues in the CDR3. J lost 5 bases, V lost 3 bases, and 13 bases had no gene match. CDR1 SEHNR and CDR2 FQNEAQ come from the germline V gene (reference sequence). CDR3 in amino acids: CASSLFERDRVTTGELFF. CDR3 in DNA: TGTGCCAGCAGCTTGTTCGAGCGGGACAGGGTCACAACCGGGGAGCTGTTTTTT.

V gene TRBV11-3 combines with J gene TRBJ2-3; the D gene is possibly TRBD2 (6 bases). The CDR3 runs 14 residues. CDR1 SGHNT and CDR2 YENEEA come from the germline V gene. Trimming cost V 5 bases and J 6 bases, with 15 bases left between them. The CDR3, as DNA: TGTGCCAGCAGCCGCCGGGACTCAACGGATACGCAGTATTTT. This encodes CASSRRDSTDTQYF.

The chain employs TRBV28 and TRBJ2-7; no clear D gene. CDR3 length equals 13 residues. The V gene's germline CDR1 is MDHEN and CDR2 SYDVKM. Trimming stripped 4 bases from V and 12 bases from J, with 19 bases between. CDR3 protein: CASSYPISSPLYF. CDR3 DNA sequence: TGTGCCAGCAGTTACCCCATTAGCAGCCCTCTGTACTTC.

The chain joins TRBV18 to TRBJ2-3; D is ambiguous. This CDR3 has 13 amino acids. Per germline, CDR1 KGHSH and CDR2 LQKENI. The V end was cut by 8 bases, the J end by 1 base, with 10 bases between. The CDR3 bases are TGTGCCAGCCTACAGAGCCGCACAGATACGCAGTATTTT. Translation: CASLQSRTDTQYF.

A note on this clone: Within the sample, other DNA sequences also encode this same CDR3. V gene TRBV5-1 combines with J gene TRBJ2-5, with TRBD2 matching over 13 bases. The CDR3 has 16 amino acids. CDR1 and CDR2 from the germline V gene are SGHRS and YFSETQ. V shed 0 bases, J shed 5 bases, and the junction held 4 bases outside the gene matches. DNA of the CDR3: TGCGCCAGCAGCTTGGGACTAGCGGGAGGTAGGGAGACCCAGTACTTC. It encodes CASSLGLAGGRETQYF.

The chain joins TRBV28 to TRBJ1-1; unclear D gene. Germline V gene sequence: CDR1 MDHEN, CDR2 SYDVKM. Trimming cost V 5 bases and J 1 base, with 14 bases left between them. The CDR3 is 15 amino acids. The CDR3 DNA follows: TGTGCCAGCAGTCAACACGGATTCTGGAACACTGAAGCTTTCTTT. Amino acids: CASSQHGFWNTEAFF.

This CDR3 reads CASSPEFLGNTIYF. The DNA for the CDR3 is TGCGCCAGCAGCCCCGAGTTTCTTGGAAACACCATATATTTT. The rearrangement uses TRBV5-1 and TRBJ1-3; D is undetermined. The ends were cut back, 4 bases at V and 3 bases at J, with 11 bases in the middle. The germline V gene has CDR1 SGHRS and CDR2 YFSETQ. The CDR3 is 14 residues long.

The chain employs TRBV6-5 and TRBJ2-1; 10 bases are shared with TRBD2. V dropped 6 bases and J dropped 7; count of bases not matched to a gene: 9. Germline V CDR1 and CDR2: MNHEY, SVGAGI. The length of the CDR3 is 15 residues. The DNA of the CDR3 is TGTGCCAGCAGCCGAATAGCGGGAGGCCCAAATGAGCAGTTCTTC. Translated: CASSRIAGGPNEQFF.

For the CDR3, the DNA is TGTGCCAGCAGTTACCCGACCGGGAGGGGGAATGAGCAGTTCTTC. Residues: CASSYPTGRGNEQFF. The J gene is TRBJ2-1, the V gene TRBV6-6; 8 positions match TRBD2. V dropped 2 bases and J dropped 7; count of bases not matched to a gene: 7. Looked up from germline, CDR1 is MNHNY and CDR2 is SVGAGI (reference sequence). This CDR3 is built from 15 residues.

The chain employs TRBV9 and TRBJ2-1; TRBD2 matches 10 bases. This CDR3 has 14 amino acids. CDR1 is SGDLS and CDR2 is YYNGEE in the germline V gene. V trimming: 4 bases; J trimming: 7 bases; junction bases outside the gene matches: 5. CDR3 sequence (DNA): TGTGCCAGCAGCTCGGGACTAGCGACAAATGAGCAGTTCTTC. It encodes CASSSGLATNEQFF.

This chain uses TRBV27 with TRBJ2-7, with D unclear. The V gene's germline CDR1 is MNHEY and CDR2 SMNVEV (reference sequence). V gave up 8 bases and J gave up 4 bases, with 18 bases separating them. This CDR3 comprises 14 residues. The CDR3 spells CASSPGSRPYEQYF. The CDR3 bases are TGTGCCAGCTCACCGGGCAGCAGGCCGTACGAGCAGTACTTC.

V usage is TRBV5-8 and J usage is TRBJ2-7; a possible D gene is TRBD2 (7 bases). V was trimmed by 5 bases and J by 9 bases, leaving 24 bases between them. Germline-derived CDR1 and CDR2 are SGHTS and YDEGEE. CDR3 length: 15 residues. DNA of the CDR3: TGTGCCAGCAGTCTGGAACGGGGGGCGGGATACTGGCAGTACTTC. It yields the protein CASSLERGAGYWQYF.

The chain has TRBV7-9 and TRBJ2-7; 8 bases line up with TRBD2. CDR1 and CDR2 from the germline V gene are SEHNR and FQNEAQ (reference sequence). The CDR3 covers 13 residues. The ends lost 5 bases at V and 2 bases at J; junction bases unmatched: 2. CDR3 protein: CASSPGGTYEQYF. The CDR3 nucleotides are TGTGCCAGCAGCCCGGGAGGGACCTACGAGCAGTACTTC. Drawing the rest from reference TRBV7-9 and TRBJ2-7, the complete variable domain is DTGVSQNPRHKITKRGQNVTFRCDPISEHNRLYWYRQTLGQGPEFLTYFQNEAQLEKSRLLSDRFSAERPKGSFSTLEIQRTEQGDSAMYLCASSPGGTYEQYFGPGTRLTVT.

The CDR3 DNA reads as TGTGCCAGCAGTGAAGCCCTAGCGAGGGGTCGCACAGATACGCAGTATTTT. Its protein is CASSEALARGRTDTQYF. V is TRBV25-1 and J is TRBJ2-3, with D perhaps matching TRBD2 (6 bases). The germline gives CDR1 MGHDK, CDR2 SYGVNS. The CDR3 has 17 residues. V shed 2 bases and J shed 1 base, with 16 bases lying between them. Full variable domain (remainder filled in from reference TRBV25-1 and TRBJ2-3): EADIYQTPRYLVIGTGKKITLECSQTMGHDKMYWYQQDPGMELHLIHYSYGVNSTEKGDLSSESTVSRIRTEHFPLTLESARPSHTSQYLCASSEALARGRTDTQYFGPGTRLTVL.

V usage is TRBV27 and J usage is TRBJ1-4, with D perhaps TRBD1 (6 bases). V was shortened by 6 bases and J by 5 bases, with 28 bases between the two germline ends. Per the germline V gene, CDR1 is MNHEY and CDR2 is SMNVEV (reference sequence). This CDR3 has 19 amino acids. The CDR3 coding sequence is TGTGCCAGCAGCCGAATATACAGGGCCGGATTAAGCCGAAATGAAAAACTGTTTTTT. It encodes CASSRIYRAGLSRNEKLFF.

The chain uses TRBV7-9 and TRBJ2-3, with D possibly being TRBD1 (6 bases). Looked up from germline, CDR1 is SEHNR and CDR2 is FQNEAQ (reference sequence). The length of the CDR3 is 17 residues. V was trimmed by 0 bases and J by 6 bases, leaving 19 bases between them. The CDR3 loop reads CASSLARGQMGADTQYF. The CDR3 DNA is TGTGCCAGCAGCTTAGCGCGCGGGCAGATGGGGGCGGATACGCAGTATTTT.

This chain uses TRBV7-3 with TRBJ2-1; the D gene is possibly TRBD2 (5 bases). CDR1 SGHTA and CDR2 FQGTGA come from the germline V gene. The V end was cut by 5 bases, the J end by 9 bases, with 11 bases between. The CDR3 extends over 12 amino acids. CDR3 coding DNA: TGTGCCAGCAGCCCGGACTCGGGTGAGCAGTTCTTC. Protein sequence: CASSPDSGEQFF.

The V gene is TRBV18, the J gene TRBJ2-2; no reliable D call. Germline V gives CDR1 KGHSH, CDR2 LQKENI. This CDR3 is built from 15 residues. V dropped 0 bases and J dropped 0 bases, with 5 bases sitting between them. CDR3 residues: CASSPPSANTGELFF. The DNA for the CDR3 is TGTGCCAGCTCACCACCGTCTGCGAACACCGGGGAGCTGTTTTTT.

This sequence joins TRBV2 and TRBJ1-1; D unresolved. The CDR3 extends over 12 amino acids. V lost 8 bases and J lost 1, with 8 bases in between. Looked up from germline, CDR1 is SNHLY and CDR2 is FYNNEI. CDR3 coding DNA: TGTGCCAGCCGAACAGCGAACACTGAAGCTTTCTTT. Translated, it gives CASRTANTEAFF.

The V gene is TRBV11-3, the J gene TRBJ2-2; 11 bases fit TRBD2. Germline trimming cut 1 base from V and 6 bases from J; bases unmatched to any gene: 4. The CDR3 has 16 residues. Germline V CDR1 and CDR2: SGHNT, YENEEA. This CDR3 is CASSLVLAGGSGELFF. CDR3 nucleotides: TGTGCCAGCAGCTTAGTCCTAGCGGGAGGTTCCGGGGAGCTGTTTTTT.

The genes are TRBV6-5 and TRBJ2-7, with 11 bases matching TRBD1. The V gene end was trimmed by 9 bases and the J gene end by 2 bases; junction bases not matched to a gene: 9. Germline V lookup: CDR1 MNHEY, CDR2 SVGAGI. The CDR3 totals 15 residues. Here the CDR3 reads CASQRGGQGAYEQYF. In DNA form, the CDR3 reads TGTGCCAGTCAAAGGGGGGGACAGGGGGCCTACGAGCAGTACTTC.

This clone appeared once. V usage is TRBV5-1 and J usage is TRBJ2-3, with a tentative D call TRBD2 (5 bases). The CDR3 is 14 residues long. Germline loops: CDR1 SGHRS, CDR2 YFSETQ. Trimming shortened V by 2 bases and J by 7 bases, and 14 bases separated the two germline ends. The CDR3 bases are TGCGCCAGCAGCTTAACCCAACTAGGGAATACGCAGTATTTT. This encodes CASSLTQLGNTQYF.

V gene TRBV5-1 combines with J gene TRBJ2-1; 9 positions agree with TRBD2. The CDR3 has 15 amino acids. Germline V gene data show CDR1 as SGHRS and CDR2 as YFSETQ. V gave up 0 bases and J gave up 7 bases; unmatched junction bases: 5. CDR3 bases: TGCGCCAGCAGCTTGGTAGCGGGAGAAAGGAATGAGCAGTTCTTC. It specifies CASSLVAGERNEQFF.

The rearrangement joins TRBV7-9 to TRBJ2-5; TRBD1 matches 9 bases. CDR1 is SEHNR and CDR2 is FQNEAQ in the germline V gene (reference sequence). J was trimmed by 5 bases and V by 5 bases; bases with no gene match: 18. CDR3 length equals 18 residues. CDR3 sequence reads: CASSVVPGQGEHKETQYF. In nucleotides, the CDR3 is TGTGCCAGCAGCGTCGTCCCGGGACAGGGTGAGCATAAGGAGACCCAGTACTTC.

The chain links TRBV9 to TRBJ1-2, with 8 bases aligning to TRBD1. CDR3 length: 13 residues. With 4 bases clipped from V and 5 bases from J, the junction kept 4 bases outside the gene matches. In germline, CDR1 is SGDLS, CDR2 YYNGEE. CDR3 protein: CASSPGQAYGYTF. The CDR3 coding sequence is TGTGCCAGCAGCCCGGGACAGGCATATGGCTACACCTTC.

This clone was detected once. The chain joins TRBV29-1 to TRBJ2-7; TRBD2 agrees at 10 bases. Losses at the gene ends were 6 bases for V and 2 bases for J; bases not matched to a gene: 4. Germline V CDR1 and CDR2: SQVTM, ANQGSEA. The CDR3 is 13 residues long. The CDR3, as DNA: TGCAGCGTCTCGGGACTAGCGACCTACGAGCAGTACTTC. Encoded protein: CSVSGLATYEQYF.

This rearrangement joins TRBV19 to TRBJ2-3, with D possibly TRBD2 on 5 matching bases. With 3 bases removed from V and 6 bases from J, the gap between germline ends came to 16 bases. Germline CDR1 and CDR2: LNHDA and SQIVND (reference sequence). The CDR3 has 15 amino acids. The CDR3 coding sequence is TGTGCCAGTAGTATCCAAGTAGGTGGCGGGGATACGCAGTATTTT. Translated: CASSIQVGGGDTQYF.